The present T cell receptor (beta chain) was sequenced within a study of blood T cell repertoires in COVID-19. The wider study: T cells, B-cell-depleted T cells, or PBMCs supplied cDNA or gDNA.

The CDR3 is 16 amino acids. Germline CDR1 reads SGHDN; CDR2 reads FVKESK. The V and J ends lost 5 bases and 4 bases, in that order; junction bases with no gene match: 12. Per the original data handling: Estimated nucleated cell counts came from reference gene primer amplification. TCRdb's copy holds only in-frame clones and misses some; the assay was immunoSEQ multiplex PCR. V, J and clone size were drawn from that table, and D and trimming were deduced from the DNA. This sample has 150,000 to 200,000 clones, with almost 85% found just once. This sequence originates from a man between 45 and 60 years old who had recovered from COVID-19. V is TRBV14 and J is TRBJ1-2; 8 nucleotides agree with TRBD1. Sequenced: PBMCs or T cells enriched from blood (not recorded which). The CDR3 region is CASSEKVGQGGYGYTF. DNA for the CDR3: TGTGCCAGCAGCGAGAAAGTAGGACAGGGCGGCTATGGCTACACCTTC.